The sequence of this TCR beta chain was determined in a study of blood T cell repertoires in COVID-19 (dated by TCRdb to between 2020 and 2021). Turning to the overall study: Samples from collaborators originated in the United States, Italy and Spain and spanned both the acute and convalescent phases of COVID-19. The samples were drawn from two sources: the first 160 participants of the ongoing ImmuneRACE study, and 1,000 to 1,500 subjects contributed by 6 global collaborators. The material from the prospective study consisted of cDNA or gDNA derived from T cells, B-cell-depleted T cells, or PBMCs. HLA class I and class II types, where available, came from metadata supplied by the sample provider rather than from assay-based typing. Subjects who had been exposed to COVID-19, were actively infected with it, or had recovered from it provided the deeply sampled blood TCRbeta repertoires that made up the dataset. The sample metadata nearly always contained a de-identified subject ID, COVID-19 status, age in years and sex. The repertoires were released in a freely available public database meant as a resource for research on the immune response to SARS-CoV-2.

At one collaborating source in Seattle, patients were enrolled during active infection and were followed longitudinally through the course of disease. Each collaborating institution followed its own protocols to collect whole blood in K2EDTA tubes. Collaborator samples were shipped for TCRbeta analysis as frozen whole blood, isolated PBMCs, or DNA extracted from either sample type. Study-wide findings and limitations: The amount of clinical and demographic metadata varied by source and participant and was provided uncurated.

To note about this clone: The clone's antigen remains unknown. Nothing much larger sits one base from this clone, and base qualities are not available.

The cysteine opens and the phenylalanine closes a CDR3 of 17 amino acids. Only the CDR3 region is kept as DNA, spanning 51 bases read in frame from base 1. After removal of 7 bases from V and 3 bases from J, the junction retains 7 bases not matched to a gene. CDR1 and CDR2, per the germline V gene (reference sequence), are LNHDA and SQIVND. The immunoSEQ Assay, a bias-controlled multiplex PCR, was used to amplify TCRbeta CDR3 regions from genomic DNA. The original methods were these. The number of nucleated cells in each sample was estimated by amplification of reference gene primers within the assay. To quantify the absolute abundance of each unique TCRbeta CDR3 rearrangement, sequence reads were collapsed and filtered. For each sample, productive Simpson clonality was calculated by taking the square root of Simpson's diversity index across productive rearrangements. This is the immuneACCESS table as TCRdb keeps it, with only in-frame sequences that have V and J called. A part of the clones is gone; compared with another copy, unresolved V genes explain less than half, and the rest is unexplained. Clone size and the V and J calls come from that table; the DNA yielded D and trimming. The sample data list 250,000 to 300,000 clones, and around 90% of these were observed just once. The top ten constitute approximately 10% of the sample.

Material for sequencing was peripheral blood. This TCR came from a woman between 65 and 79 years old with COVID-19, enrolled during active disease. In this chain, TRBV19 is recombined with TRBJ2-2; 14 central bases correspond to TRBD2. In nucleotide form, the sequence is TGTGCCAGTACCATGGGACTAGCGGGAGCGGACACCGGGGAGCTGTTTTTT. Translated, this is CASTMGLAGADTGELFF. This CDR3, with the reference TRBV19 and TRBJ2-2 proteins standing in past its ends, gives the full variable domain DGGITQSPKYLFRKEGQNVTLSCEQNLNHDAMYWYRQDPGQGLRLIYYSQIVNDFQKGDIAEGYSVSREKKESFPLTVTSAQKNPTAFYLCASTMGLAGADTGELFFGEGSRLTVL.